The next 21 T cell receptor beta chains were all read from a single sample in a study of T cell repertoires in cytomegalovirus infection. One entry per CDR3 protein, called by TCRdb with MiXCR from the reads. Of hundreds of thousands of distinct CDR3 sequences in the sample, under 20% were seen once. The sample was PBMCs. These receptor sequences come from a human donor in good health (CMV status not recorded). Some clones in this sample may be carry-over from other donors' samples.

The chain combines TRBV7-9 with TRBJ1-2, with 9 bases aligning to TRBD1. Germline CDR1 SEHNR, CDR2 FQNEAQ (reference sequence). J lost 0 bases, V lost 3 bases, and 2 bases had no gene match. The CDR3 extends over 15 amino acids. In DNA, the CDR3 is TGTGCCAGCAGCTTCGGACAGGGGACTAACTATGGCTACACCTTC. Translation: CASSFGQGTNYGYTF.

The chain carries TRBV7-4 and TRBJ2-5, with D perhaps matching TRBD2 (5 bases). With 5 bases removed from V and 3 bases from J, the gap between germline ends came to 16 bases. CDR1 is SGHVT, CDR2 SQSDAQ, per germline. The CDR3 is 15 residues long. This CDR3 is CASSPPPRAEETQYF. The CDR3 nucleotides read TGTGCCAGCAGCCCGCCCCCAAGAGCGGAAGAGACCCAGTACTTC.

This clonotype was detected only a few times. The gene calls are TRBV29-1 and TRBJ1-2, with TRBD1 matching over 7 bases. The V segment lost 8 bases and the J segment 4 bases; nucleotides outside the gene matches: 10. The CDR3 is made up of 13 amino acids. The germline CDR1 and CDR2 sequences are SQVTM and ANQGSEA. CDR3 bases: TGCAGCACTCGGGGGCAGGGGGGCTATGGCTACACCTTC. Encoded protein: CSTRGQGGYGYTF. The whole variable domain, remainder taken from reference TRBV29-1 and TRBJ1-2, is SAVISQKPSRDICQRGTSLTIQCQVDSQVTMMFWYRQQPGQSLTLIATANQGSEATYESGFVIDKFPISRPNLTFSTLTVSNMSPEDSSIYLCSTRGQGGYGYTFGSGTRLTVV.

The chain couples TRBV3-1 to TRBJ1-1; no reliable D call. Germline V lookup: CDR1 LGHDT, CDR2 YNNKEL (reference sequence). Trimming removed 3 bases at V and 0 bases at J, with 8 bases between. The CDR3 runs to 14 residues. CDR3: CASSQTRMNTEAFF. The DNA of the CDR3 is TGTGCCAGCAGCCAGACACGTATGAACACTGAAGCTTTCTTT. Variable domain in full (rest from reference TRBV3-1 and TRBJ1-1): DTAVSQTPKYLVTQMGNDKSIKCEQNLGHDTMYWYKQDSKKFLKIMFSYNNKELIINETVPNRFSPKSPDKAHLNLHINSLELGDSAVYFCASSQTRMNTEAFFGQGTRLTVV.

This chain connects TRBV24-1 to TRBJ2-1; the D gene is possibly TRBD1 (5 bases). Germline assignment: CDR1 KGHDR and CDR2 SFDVKD. The CDR3 is made up of 12 amino acids. Trimming removed 12 bases from V and 4 bases from J, with 12 bases in between. CDR3 nucleotide sequence: TGTGCCGTAGGCAGGGTGTACAATGAGCAGTTCTTC. Residues: CAVGRVYNEQFF.

This clonotype appeared a few times. V and J are TRBV7-2 and TRBJ2-1; D unclear. The CDR3 runs to 13 residues. Germline V gene data show CDR1 as SGHTA and CDR2 as FQGNSA. V lost 3 bases and J lost 6, with 9 bases in between. The CDR3 coding sequence is TGTGCCAGCAGCTTGGGTATGGCCAATGAGCAGTTCTTC. Translated, it gives CASSLGMANEQFF.

The chain uses TRBV29-1 and TRBJ1-1; D gene uncertain. Trimming cost V 1 base and J 4 bases, with 10 bases left between them. CDR3 size: 13 residues. Germline V gene sequence: CDR1 SQVTM, CDR2 ANQGSEA. This CDR3 reads CSVEVTAGTEAFF. CDR3 DNA: TGCAGCGTTGAAGTAACCGCTGGCACTGAAGCTTTCTTT.

This clonotype has a count of ten or more. The J gene is TRBJ2-3, the V gene TRBV6-1; no definite D call. Per the germline V gene, CDR1 is MNHNS and CDR2 is SASEGT. The CDR3 length is 14 residues. The germline V and J ends were trimmed by 0 bases and 2 bases, with 6 bases remaining between them. The CDR3 reads CASSEARTTDTQYF. The CDR3 coding sequence is TGTGCCAGCAGTGAAGCCCGCACCACAGATACGCAGTATTTT.

Only a few counts were recorded for this clonotype. This sequence joins TRBV4-1 and TRBJ2-7; TRBD1 is a possible D gene (5 bases). The germline V and J ends were trimmed by 0 bases and 3 bases, with 9 bases remaining between them. This CDR3 is built from 14 residues. Germline CDR1 MGHRA, CDR2 YSYEKL. The CDR3 nucleotides are TGCGCCAGCAGCCAAGATAAGGGGTTCTACGAGCAGTACTTC. Its translation: CASSQDKGFYEQYF.

This clonotype was counted only a few times. The CDR3 coding sequence is TGTGCCAGCAGCCCTGACTGGACCTACGAGCAGTACTTC. It yields the protein CASSPDWTYEQYF. The chain uses TRBV11-2 and TRBJ2-7; no firm D call. V shed 5 bases and J shed 2 bases, with 10 bases lying between them. The CDR3 covers 13 residues. Germline lookup yields CDR1 SGHAT and CDR2 FQNNGV.

The chain carries TRBV9 and TRBJ1-3; D is possibly TRBD1 (5 bases). V was cut by 1 base and J by 1 base, with 9 bases left in between. CDR3 size: 15 residues. Germline V gene lookup returns CDR1 SGDLS and CDR2 YYNGEE. The CDR3 reads CASSVTGGSGNTIYF. The CDR3 DNA sequence: TGTGCCAGCAGCGTAACCGGGGGGTCTGGAAACACCATATATTTT.

The chain has TRBV4-2 and TRBJ2-1, with TRBD2 matching 11 bases. The germline V gene encodes CDR1 LGHNA and CDR2 YNFKEQ. With V trimmed by 2 bases and J by 7 bases, 16 bases remained unmatched. CDR3 length: 19 amino acids. The CDR3 nucleotides are TGTGCCAGCAGCCAAACTTTATACTTAGCGGGGGGGGGTCGTAATGAGCAGTTCTTC. Translated, it gives CASSQTLYLAGGGRNEQFF.

This clonotype showed up many times. The CDR3 region has the DNA TGTGCCAGCAGTTACGGGTTGGGCTACAGGGCCCACAACTATGGCTACACCTTC. Encoded protein: CASSYGLGYRAHNYGYTF. The genes are TRBV6-2 or TRBV6-3 and TRBJ1-2, with a weak D call TRBD1 (6 bases). CDR1 MNHEY and CDR2 SVGEGT come from the germline V gene. There are 18 residues in the CDR3. V lost 2 bases and J 2 bases, leaving 21 bases between the germline ends.

This clonotype appeared many times. The rearrangement links TRBV12-3 or TRBV12-4 to TRBJ2-7; D not certain. V shed 1 base and J shed 5 bases, with 9 bases lying between them. The CDR3 is 13 amino acids. CDR3 coding DNA: TGTGCCAGCAGTTTAGTTACAGCCGACGAGCAGTACTTC. This encodes CASSLVTADEQYF.

This clonotype was recorded many times. The chain links TRBV7-2 to TRBJ1-4, with D possibly TRBD1 on 5 matching bases. Germline loops: CDR1 SGHTA, CDR2 FQGNSA. Deletions cut 1 base from V and 8 bases from J, with 11 bases between. The CDR3 length is 14 residues. The CDR3 loop reads CASSLGGRVEKLFF. In DNA, the CDR3 is TGTGCCAGCAGCTTAGGAGGCAGGGTGGAAAAACTGTTTTTT.

The CDR3 DNA is TGTGCCAGCAGCCCAAGTCTGGGGGATAATGAAAAACTGTTTTTT. Encoded protein: CASSPSLGDNEKLFF. This sequence joins TRBV9 and TRBJ1-4; D possibly corresponds to TRBD1 (5 bases). V gave up 4 bases and J gave up 4 bases, with 14 bases separating them. The CDR3 consists of 15 residues. Germline assignment: CDR1 SGDLS and CDR2 YYNGEE.

This clonotype was found a few times. The J gene is TRBJ2-7, the V gene TRBV6-2 or TRBV6-3; possibly TRBD2 for D (5 bases). This CDR3 contains 12 residues. V was clipped by 7 bases and J by 7 bases, with 14 bases between them. Germline lookup yields CDR1 MNHEY and CDR2 SVGEGT. The CDR3 reads CASTHGGGEQYF. The CDR3 nucleotides are TGTGCCAGCACCCATGGCGGAGGAGAGCAGTACTTC.

This clonotype has just a few counts. The chain carries TRBV20-1 and TRBJ1-2, with 10 bases that match TRBD1. V lost 5 bases and J lost 6; bases outside the gene matches: 15. CDR1 and CDR2 (germline): DFQATT, SNEGSKA (reference sequence). The CDR3 spans 16 residues. The chain's CDR3 is CSAVTGTGVSSHGYTF. CDR3 coding DNA: TGCAGTGCTGTTACCGGGACAGGGGTGTCTTCACATGGCTACACCTTC.

This chain links TRBV12-3 or TRBV12-4 with TRBJ1-3; possibly TRBD1 for D (5 bases). Trimming left V 5 bases short and J 4 bases short, with 15 bases between. The CDR3 totals 15 residues. The CDR3 sequence: CASSHPGGRGNTIYF. DNA for the CDR3: TGTGCCAGCAGTCACCCCGGGGGTAGGGGAAACACCATATATTTT.

This clonotype has a handful of counts. The rearrangement joins TRBV2 to TRBJ2-3; 8 bases are shared with TRBD2. Per the germline V gene, CDR1 is SNHLY and CDR2 is FYNNEI. The V gene end was trimmed by 6 bases and the J gene end by 3 bases; junction bases not matched to a gene: 11. The CDR3 is made up of 16 amino acids. The CDR3, as DNA: TGTGCCAGCAGGGGGACTAGTGGGAGTCGGACAGATACGCAGTATTTT. Translating gives CASRGTSGSRTDTQYF.

J is TRBJ1-5 and V is TRBV19; 7 nucleotides align to TRBD1. The CDR3 is 16 amino acids. In germline, CDR1 is LNHDA, CDR2 SQIVND (reference sequence). Trimming cost V 7 bases and J 4 bases; bases outside gene matches: 13. The CDR3 sequence: CASTPGGIRGNQPQHF. The CDR3 coding sequence is TGTGCCAGTACTCCAGGGGGAATAAGAGGTAATCAGCCCCAGCATTTT. The full variable domain, rest sourced from reference TRBV19 and TRBJ1-5, is DGGITQSPKYLFRKEGQNVTLSCEQNLNHDAMYWYRQDPGQGLRLIYYSQIVNDFQKGDIAEGYSVSREKKESFPLTVTSAQKNPTAFYLCASTPGGIRGNQPQHFGDGTRLSIL.